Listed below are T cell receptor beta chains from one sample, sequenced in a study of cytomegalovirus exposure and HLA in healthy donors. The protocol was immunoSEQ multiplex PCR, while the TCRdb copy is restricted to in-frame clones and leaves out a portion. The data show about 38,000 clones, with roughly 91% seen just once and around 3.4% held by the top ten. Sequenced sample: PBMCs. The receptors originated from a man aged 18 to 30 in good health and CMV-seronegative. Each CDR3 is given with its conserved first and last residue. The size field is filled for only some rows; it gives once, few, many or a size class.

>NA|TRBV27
CASSSNPGLDEKLFF
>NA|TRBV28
CASSFARGYTGELFF
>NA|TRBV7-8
CASSLPLAGVRSYNEQFF
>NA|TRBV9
CASSLRGSTDTQYF
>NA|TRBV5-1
CASSDGPGNYGYTF
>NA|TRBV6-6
CASSPQGASYEQYF
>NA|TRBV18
CASSPAILAGASYNEQFF
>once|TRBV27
CASSYSGNTEAFF
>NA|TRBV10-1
CASSESGSSYEQYF
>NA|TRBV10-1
CASSVDRENTEAFF
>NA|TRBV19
CASSKQQLNDNYGYTF
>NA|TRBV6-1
CASSESAGRAYNEQFF
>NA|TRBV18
CASSLESGTNQPQHF
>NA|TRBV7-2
CASSWAGARITGELFF
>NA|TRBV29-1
CSGGLPSTDTQYF
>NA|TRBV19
CASSMGGPTFEAFF
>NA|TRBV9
CASSVLTGAGNTEAFF
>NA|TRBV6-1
CARSKTSTDTQYF
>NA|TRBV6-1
CASSEISGLSSGNTIYF
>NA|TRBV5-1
CASSLGRGFGYTF
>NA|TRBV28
CASVYRGTIYGYTF
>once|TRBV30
CAWSVLPGGYTF
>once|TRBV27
CASSLMAGGGTGELFF
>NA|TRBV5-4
CASSPDRGANREQFF
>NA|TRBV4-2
CASSQDGGASGTYEQYF
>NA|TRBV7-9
CASSLGASGDYEQYF
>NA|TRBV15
CATSRAGQEKLFF
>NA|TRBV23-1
CASSPMPTESFGNTIYF
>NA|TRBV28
CASSLSLAGGWNEQFF
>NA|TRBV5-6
CASSGGQGTEAFF
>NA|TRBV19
CASSPGGGSNQPQHF